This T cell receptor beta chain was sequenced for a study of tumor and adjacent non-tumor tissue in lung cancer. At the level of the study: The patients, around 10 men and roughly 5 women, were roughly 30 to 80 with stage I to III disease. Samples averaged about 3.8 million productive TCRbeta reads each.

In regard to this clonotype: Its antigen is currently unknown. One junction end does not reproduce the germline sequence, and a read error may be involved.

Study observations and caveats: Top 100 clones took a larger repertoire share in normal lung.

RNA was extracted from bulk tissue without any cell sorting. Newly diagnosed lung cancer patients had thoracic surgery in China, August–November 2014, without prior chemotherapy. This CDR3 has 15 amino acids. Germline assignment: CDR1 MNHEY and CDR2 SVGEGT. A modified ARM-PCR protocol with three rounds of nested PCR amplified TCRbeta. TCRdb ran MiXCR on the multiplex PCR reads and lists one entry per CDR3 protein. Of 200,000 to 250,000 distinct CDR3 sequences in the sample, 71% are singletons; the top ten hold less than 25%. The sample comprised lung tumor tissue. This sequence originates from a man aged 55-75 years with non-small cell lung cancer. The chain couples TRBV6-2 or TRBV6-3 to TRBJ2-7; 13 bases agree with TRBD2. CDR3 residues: CPSNFGTSGTYEQYF. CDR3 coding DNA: TGTCCCAGCAACTTCGGGACTAGCGGGACCTACGAGCAGTACTTC.